One T cell receptor beta chain is described in this entry. The antigen remains undetermined. This sample stems from a study of cytomegalovirus exposure and HLA in healthy donors. The study, taken as a whole, reports: Researchers catalogued some 160 TCR beta chains as cytomegalovirus-associated. Cytomegalovirus status was reportedly diagnosed by the classifier with high sensitivity and specificity.

This CDR3 spans 13 amino acids. V shed 3 bases and J shed 6 bases, with 9 bases lying between them. In germline, CDR1 is MNHEY, CDR2 SMNVEV (reference sequence). The repertoire was sequenced with immunoSEQ multiplex PCR; TCRdb's copy has only in-frame clones and lacks some. The table lists about 330,000 clones, roughly 87% of them singletons. This TCR was sampled from a woman between 25 and 40 years old in good health and CMV-seropositive. This chain joins TRBV27 and TRBJ1-5; D not resolved. Sequenced input: PBMCs. The CDR3 DNA is TGTGCCAGCAGTTTCGGGGAAACTCAGCCCCAGCATTTT. It codes for CASSFGETQPQHF.